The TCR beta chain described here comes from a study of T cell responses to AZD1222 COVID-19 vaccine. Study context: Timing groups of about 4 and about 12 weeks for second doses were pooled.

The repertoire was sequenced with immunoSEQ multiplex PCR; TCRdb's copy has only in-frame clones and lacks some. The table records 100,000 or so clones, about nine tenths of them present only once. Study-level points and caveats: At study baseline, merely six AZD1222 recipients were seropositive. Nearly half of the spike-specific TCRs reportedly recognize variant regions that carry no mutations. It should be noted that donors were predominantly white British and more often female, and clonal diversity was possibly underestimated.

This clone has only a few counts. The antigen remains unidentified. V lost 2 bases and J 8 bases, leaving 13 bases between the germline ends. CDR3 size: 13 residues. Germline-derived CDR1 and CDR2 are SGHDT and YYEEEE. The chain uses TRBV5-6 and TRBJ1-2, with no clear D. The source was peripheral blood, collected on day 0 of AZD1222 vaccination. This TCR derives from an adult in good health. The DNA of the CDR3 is TGTGCCAGCAGCTTCTCCCCCGACCAAGGCTACACCTTC. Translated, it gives CASSFSPDQGYTF.